This passage covers 9 T cell receptor beta chains from one sample sequenced in a study of human T cells and chemical hapten exposure. Stated time point: patch test 2, 6 weeks after DPC sensitization. Treatment meaning: therapeutic diphenylcyclopropenone sensitization with weekly scalp DPC. TCRdb used MiXCR to reprocess the RACE reads, holding one entry per CDR3 protein. Found here are under 450,000 distinct CDR3 sequences, about 6% of them singletons; the top ten hold over 5.5%. Sequencing was performed on whole blood, taken in connection with sensitization to the hapten diphenylcyclopropenone (DPC). All receptors come from a woman aged 18-29 years with alopecia areata. Some clones in this sample may be carry-over from other donors' samples.

J is TRBJ2-7 and V is TRBV4-3; 11 nucleotides agree with TRBD2. V trimming: 4 bases; J trimming: 0 bases; junction bases outside the gene matches: 14. Germline V CDR1 and CDR2: LGHNA, YSLEER. This CDR3 is built from 19 residues. The CDR3 nucleotides are TGCGCCAGCAGCCCCCTCGGGCCTAGCGGGGGGTCAAGCTCCTACGAGCAGTACTTC. Its protein product is CASSPLGPSGGSSSYEQYF.

This clonotype was found many times. The chain uses TRBV6-6 and TRBJ2-2, with D perhaps matching TRBD2 (5 bases). Trimming took 7 bases from V and 0 from J, leaving 15 bases between them. The CDR3 sequence is 16 residues long. The V gene's germline CDR1 is MNHNY and CDR2 SVGAGI (reference sequence). The CDR3 DNA sequence: TGTGCCAGCACCCCCCGGACGACTACGAACACCGGGGAGCTGTTTTTT. This translates into CASTPRTTTNTGELFF.

This clonotype was counted only a few times. A much larger clone lies one base from this, so it may be a read error. The chain is built from TRBV28 and TRBJ2-3, with D hard to call. The V gene lost 4 bases and the J gene lost 4 bases, with 6 bases spanning the gap. CDR1 and CDR2 from the germline V gene are MDHEN and SYDVKM. This CDR3 has 12 amino acids. CDR3 nucleotide sequence: TGTGCCAGCAGTTCCCCCGCAGATACGCAGTATTTT. Residues: CASSSPADTQYF.

This clonotype was found many times. The genes are TRBV27 and TRBJ1-2, with TRBD1 as a possible D gene (5 bases). Trimming cost V 3 bases and J 10 bases, with 15 bases left between them. The CDR3 spans 13 residues. Germline V gene sequence: CDR1 MNHEY, CDR2 SMNVEV (reference sequence). As DNA, the CDR3 is TGTGCCAGCAGTTTGTCTCTGAGAGGGGACTACACCTTC. Protein sequence: CASSLSLRGDYTF.

This clonotype was counted many times. The rearrangement joins TRBV9 to TRBJ1-6, with D maybe TRBD1 (6 bases). Germline V gene data show CDR1 as SGDLS and CDR2 as YYNGEE. CDR3 size: 14 residues. V was shortened by 3 bases and J by 6 bases, with 10 bases between the two germline ends. The CDR3 region has the DNA TGTGCCAGCAGCGAGGACAGTTTTAATTCACCCCTCCACTTT. This translates into CASSEDSFNSPLHF. The variable domain in full, completed from reference TRBV9 and TRBJ1-6, reads DSGVTQTPKHLITATGQRVTLRCSPRSGDLSVYWYQQSLDQGLQFLIQYYNGEERAKGNILERFSAQQFPDLHSELNLSSLELGDSALYFCASSEDSFNSPLHFGNGTRLTVT.

For the CDR3, the DNA is TGTGCCAGCAGTCTCCGTTCGGGACACCAGCATTTT. Translation: CASSLRSGHQHF. The chain joins TRBV28 to TRBJ1-5, with a weak D call TRBD1 (6 bases). Germline CDR1 and CDR2: MDHEN and SYDVKM. The length of the CDR3 is 12 residues. V was shortened by 5 bases and J by 12 bases, with 14 bases between the two germline ends.

This clonotype was seen many times. CDR3 nucleotide sequence: TGTGCCAGCAGCTTAAGCGGAGGGGGTACCCAGTACTTC. It yields the protein CASSLSGGGTQYF. The chain joins TRBV7-6 to TRBJ2-5; either TRBD1 or TRBD2 may supply D (6 bases each). The CDR3 sequence is 13 residues long. Looked up from germline, CDR1 is SGHVS and CDR2 is FNYEAQ. V was trimmed by 2 bases and J by 8 bases, leaving 12 bases between them.

This clonotype has a count of ten or more. The chain recombines TRBV12-3 or TRBV12-4 with TRBJ2-7; TRBD1 aligns across 9 bases. The CDR3 contains 16 residues. The V and J ends lost 2 bases and 4 bases, in that order; junction bases with no gene match: 9. The CDR3: CASSLRNRGRAYEQYF. Written as DNA, the CDR3 is TGTGCCAGCAGTTTACGGAACAGGGGGCGTGCGTACGAGCAGTACTTC.

The J gene is TRBJ1-6, the V gene TRBV28, with TRBD1 matching over 7 bases. The V and J ends lost 8 bases and 5 bases, in that order; junction bases with no gene match: 3. Per the germline V gene, CDR1 is MDHEN and CDR2 is SYDVKM. CDR3 length equals 13 residues. The CDR3 nucleotides are TGTGCCAGCGCTGACAGGGATAATTCACCCCTCCACTTT. It encodes CASADRDNSPLHF. Filled out from reference TRBV28 and TRBJ1-6, the complete variable domain reads DVKVTQSSRYLVKRTGEKVFLECVQDMDHENMFWYRQDPGLGLRLIYFSYDVKMKEKGDIPEGYSVSREKKERFSLILESASTNQTSMYLCASADRDNSPLHFGNGTRLTVT.